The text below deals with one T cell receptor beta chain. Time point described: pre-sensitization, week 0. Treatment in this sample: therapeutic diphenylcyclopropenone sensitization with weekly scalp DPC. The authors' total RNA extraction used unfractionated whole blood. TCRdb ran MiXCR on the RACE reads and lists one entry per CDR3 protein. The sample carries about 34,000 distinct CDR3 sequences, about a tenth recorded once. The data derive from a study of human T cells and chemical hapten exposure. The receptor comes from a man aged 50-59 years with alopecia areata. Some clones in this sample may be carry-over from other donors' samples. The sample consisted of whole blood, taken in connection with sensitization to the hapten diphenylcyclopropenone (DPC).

CDR3 bases: TGTGCCAGCAGCAAAAGCGGGAGCTCCTACAATGAGCAGTTCTTC. Its translation is CASSKSGSSYNEQFF. V usage is TRBV7-2 and J usage is TRBJ2-1, with TRBD2 matching over 8 bases. There are 15 residues in the CDR3. Germline trimming cut 5 bases from V and 0 bases from J; bases unmatched to any gene: 3. Germline V CDR1 and CDR2: SGHTA, FQGNSA.